This T cell receptor beta chain was obtained from a study of blood T cell repertoires in COVID-19. Study summary: Italy, Spain and the United States were the sources of the convalescent and acute COVID-19 samples. From T cells, B-cell-depleted T cells, or PBMCs came the material, which was cDNA or gDNA.

CDR3 length: 16 amino acids. Trimming removed 4 bases from V and 4 bases from J; junction bases left unmatched: 9. The germline V gene encodes CDR1 SGHDN and CDR2 FVKESK. Per the original methods: Scientists estimated how many nucleated cells there were by amplifying reference gene primers. The protocol was immunoSEQ multiplex PCR, while the TCRdb copy is restricted to in-frame clones and leaves out a portion. That table gives V, J and clone size, and the DNA gave D and trimming. The table lists roughly 200,000 clones, around 83% of them singletons. The sequence was obtained from a man aged 35 to 55 with active or convalescent COVID-19. The V gene is TRBV14, the J gene TRBJ2-2; 7 nucleotides align to TRBD1. Material: peripheral blood. The CDR3 DNA follows: TGTGCCAGCAGCCCACCGGGACAGTTGACCACCGGGGAGCTGTTTTTT. Encoded protein: CASSPPGQLTTGELFF.